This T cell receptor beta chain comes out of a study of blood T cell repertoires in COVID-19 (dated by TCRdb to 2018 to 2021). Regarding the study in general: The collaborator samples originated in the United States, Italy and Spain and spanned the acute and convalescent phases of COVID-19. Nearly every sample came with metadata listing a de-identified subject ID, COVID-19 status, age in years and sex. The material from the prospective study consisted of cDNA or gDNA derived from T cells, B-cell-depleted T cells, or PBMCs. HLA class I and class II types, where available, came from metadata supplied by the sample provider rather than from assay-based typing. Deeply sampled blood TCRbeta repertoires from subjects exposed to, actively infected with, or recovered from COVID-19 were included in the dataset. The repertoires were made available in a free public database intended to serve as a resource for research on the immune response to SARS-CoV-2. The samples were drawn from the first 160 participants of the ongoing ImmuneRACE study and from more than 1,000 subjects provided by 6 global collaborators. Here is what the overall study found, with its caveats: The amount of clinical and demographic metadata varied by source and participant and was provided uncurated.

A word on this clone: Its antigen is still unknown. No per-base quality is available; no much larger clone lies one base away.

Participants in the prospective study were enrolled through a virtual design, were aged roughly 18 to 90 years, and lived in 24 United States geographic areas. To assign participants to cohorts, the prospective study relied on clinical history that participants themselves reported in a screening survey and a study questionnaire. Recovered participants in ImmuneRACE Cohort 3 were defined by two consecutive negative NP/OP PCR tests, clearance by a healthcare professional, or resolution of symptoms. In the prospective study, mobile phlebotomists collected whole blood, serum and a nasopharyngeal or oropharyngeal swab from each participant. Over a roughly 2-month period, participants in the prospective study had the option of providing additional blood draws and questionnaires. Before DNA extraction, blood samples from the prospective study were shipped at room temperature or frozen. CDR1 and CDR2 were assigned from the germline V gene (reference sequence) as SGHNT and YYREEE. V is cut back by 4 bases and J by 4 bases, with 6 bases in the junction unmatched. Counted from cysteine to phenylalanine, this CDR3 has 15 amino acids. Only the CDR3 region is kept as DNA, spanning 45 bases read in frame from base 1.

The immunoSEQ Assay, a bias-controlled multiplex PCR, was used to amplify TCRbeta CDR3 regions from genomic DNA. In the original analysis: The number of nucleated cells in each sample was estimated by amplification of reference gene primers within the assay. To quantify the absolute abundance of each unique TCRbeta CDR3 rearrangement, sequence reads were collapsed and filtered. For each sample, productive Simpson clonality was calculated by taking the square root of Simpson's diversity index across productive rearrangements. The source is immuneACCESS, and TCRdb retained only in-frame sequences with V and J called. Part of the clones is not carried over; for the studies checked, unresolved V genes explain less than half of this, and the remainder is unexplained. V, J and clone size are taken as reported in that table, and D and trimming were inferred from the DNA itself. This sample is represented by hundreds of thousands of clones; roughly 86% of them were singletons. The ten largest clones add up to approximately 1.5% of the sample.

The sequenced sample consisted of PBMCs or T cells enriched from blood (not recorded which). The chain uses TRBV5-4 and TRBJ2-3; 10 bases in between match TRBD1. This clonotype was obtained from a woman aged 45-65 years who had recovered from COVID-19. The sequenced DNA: TGTGCCAGCAGCCGTCCCGGGACAGGGGCAGATACGCAGTATTTT. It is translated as CASSRPGTGADTQYF.